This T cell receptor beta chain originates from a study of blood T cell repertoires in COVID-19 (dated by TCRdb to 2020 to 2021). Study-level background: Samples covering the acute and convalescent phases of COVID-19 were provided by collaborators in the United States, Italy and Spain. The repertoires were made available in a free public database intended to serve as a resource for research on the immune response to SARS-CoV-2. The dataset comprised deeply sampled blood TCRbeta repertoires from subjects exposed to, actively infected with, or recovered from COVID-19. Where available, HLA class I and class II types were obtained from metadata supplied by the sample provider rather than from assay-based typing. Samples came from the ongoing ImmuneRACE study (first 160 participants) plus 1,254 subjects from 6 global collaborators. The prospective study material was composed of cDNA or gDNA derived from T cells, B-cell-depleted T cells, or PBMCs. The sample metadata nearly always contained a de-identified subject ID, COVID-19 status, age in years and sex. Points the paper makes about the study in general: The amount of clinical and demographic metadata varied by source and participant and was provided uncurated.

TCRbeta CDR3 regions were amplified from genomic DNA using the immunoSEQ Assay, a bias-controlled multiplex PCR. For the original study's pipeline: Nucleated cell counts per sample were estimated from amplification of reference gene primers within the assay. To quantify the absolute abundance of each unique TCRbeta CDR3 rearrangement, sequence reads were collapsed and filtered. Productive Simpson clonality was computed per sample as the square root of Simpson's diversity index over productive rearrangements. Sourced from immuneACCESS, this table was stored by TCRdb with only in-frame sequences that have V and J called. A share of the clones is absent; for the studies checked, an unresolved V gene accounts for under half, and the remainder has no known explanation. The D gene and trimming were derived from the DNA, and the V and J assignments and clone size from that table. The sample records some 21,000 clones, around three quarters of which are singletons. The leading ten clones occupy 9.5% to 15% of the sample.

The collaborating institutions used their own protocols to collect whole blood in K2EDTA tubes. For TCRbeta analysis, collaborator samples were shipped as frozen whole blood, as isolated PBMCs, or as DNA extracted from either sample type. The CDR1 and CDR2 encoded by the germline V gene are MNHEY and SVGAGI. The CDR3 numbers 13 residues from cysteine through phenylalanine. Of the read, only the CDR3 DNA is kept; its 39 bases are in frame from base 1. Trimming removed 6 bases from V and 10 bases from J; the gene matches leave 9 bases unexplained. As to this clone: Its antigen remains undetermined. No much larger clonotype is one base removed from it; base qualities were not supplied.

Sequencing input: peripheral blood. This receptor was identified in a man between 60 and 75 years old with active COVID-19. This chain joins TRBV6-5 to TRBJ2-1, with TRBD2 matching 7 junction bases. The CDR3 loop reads CASRQSGLYEQFF. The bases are TGTGCCAGCAGACAGTCGGGACTATACGAGCAGTTCTTC.